This TCR beta chain was retrieved from a study of blood T cell repertoires in COVID-19. Study at large: Italy, Spain and the United States were the sources of the convalescent and acute COVID-19 samples.

The repertoire was sequenced with immunoSEQ multiplex PCR; TCRdb's copy has only in-frame clones and lacks some. The sample records tens of thousands of clones, 70% to 80% being singletons. This CDR3 is 13 amino acids long. CDR1 and CDR2 (germline): LNHNV, YYDKDF (reference sequence). Trimming removed 0 bases at V and 12 bases at J, with 15 bases between. J is TRBJ2-7 and V is TRBV15; a weak D match, TRBD1 (6 bases). Sequences were obtained from peripheral blood. The source of this sequence is a human donor in a cohort sampled during active COVID-19. The DNA for the CDR3 is TGTGCCACCAGCAGAGATCAGAGGGAGACAGGGTACTTC. This sequence encodes CATSRDQRETGYF.